The 4 T cell receptor beta chains given below trace back to one sample, sequenced in a study of early T cells in non-severe SARS-CoV-2 infection. From the 5' RACE reads, TCRdb called clonotypes with MiXCR, one entry per CDR3 protein. Among roughly 24,000 distinct CDR3 sequences listed, about 5% were seen once. Material: whole blood. Source of these receptors: an adult who was a healthcare worker with PCR-confirmed SARS-CoV-2 infection or an uninfected control (not recorded which).

This clonotype occurred a few times. The chain combines TRBV27 with TRBJ2-6; D possibly uses TRBD1 or TRBD2 (5 bases each). CDR3 length equals 17 residues. Per germline, CDR1 MNHEY and CDR2 SMNVEV (reference sequence). Trimming took off 0 bases at V and 2 bases at J, with 11 bases between the two ends. In DNA form, the CDR3 reads TGTGCCAGCAGTTTATCACCATCGGGACCTGGGGCCAACGTCCTGACTTTC. As protein: CASSLSPSGPGANVLTF.

This clonotype appeared many times. The gene calls are TRBV6-5 and TRBJ2-4; a possible D gene is TRBD2 (6 bases). The V end was cut by 8 bases, the J end by 0 bases, with 11 bases between. CDR1 MNHEY and CDR2 SVGAGI come from the germline V gene. The CDR3 runs to 14 residues. The CDR3 DNA sequence: TGTGCCAGCGGAGGGCCCGAAGCCAAAAACATTCAGTACTTC. It specifies CASGGPEAKNIQYF.

The genes are TRBV28 and TRBJ1-4, with a possible D match to TRBD1 (6 bases). CDR3 size: 16 residues. V lost 1 base, J lost 6 bases, and 15 bases lay in between. CDR1 and CDR2 (germline): MDHEN, SYDVKM. For the CDR3, the DNA is TGTGCCAGCAGTTTATTTGGGGCAGGGGAGGATGAAAAACTGTTTTTT. It specifies CASSLFGAGEDEKLFF.

This clonotype was picked up many times. This chain joins TRBV11-2 and TRBJ2-1, with a possible D match to TRBD1 (5 bases). Germline lookup yields CDR1 SGHAT and CDR2 FQNNGV. The CDR3 contains 16 residues. V was trimmed by 5 bases and J by 0 bases, leaving 14 bases between them. As DNA, the CDR3 is TGTGCCAGCAGCAGAGAACAGGTTTCCTCCTACAATGAGCAGTTCTTC. Translated, it gives CASSREQVSSYNEQFF.